Here is one T cell receptor (beta chain) with its context. The antigen remains undetermined. Sequencing targeted expressed TCRB transcripts, as all isolated RNA had been reverse transcribed. The data were produced by immunoSEQ multiplex PCR, yet TCRdb's version contains in-frame clones alone and is incomplete. The table records about 650,000 clones, about an eighth of them present only once. The data derive from a study of beta chain features in type 1 diabetes. The study, taken as a whole, reports: For Type 1 diabetes patients, all four CD4+ subsets carried TCRB CDR3s that were moderately but significantly shorter. PCR may have favored shorter templates equally in patients and controls.

The CDR3 totals 14 residues. Germline assignment: CDR1 SGHRS and CDR2 YFSETQ. V was pared by 7 bases and J by 5 bases, with 9 bases of the junction left unmatched. The sequencing input was naive CD4+ T cells from blood. The chain joins TRBV5-1 to TRBJ2-3, with 8 bases identical to TRBD2. The clonotype was recovered from a man younger than 45 with type 1 diabetes. The CDR3 bases are TGCGCCAGCCAGCGGGGGCCCACGGAAGATACGCAGTATTTT. The encoded protein is CASQRGPTEDTQYF.